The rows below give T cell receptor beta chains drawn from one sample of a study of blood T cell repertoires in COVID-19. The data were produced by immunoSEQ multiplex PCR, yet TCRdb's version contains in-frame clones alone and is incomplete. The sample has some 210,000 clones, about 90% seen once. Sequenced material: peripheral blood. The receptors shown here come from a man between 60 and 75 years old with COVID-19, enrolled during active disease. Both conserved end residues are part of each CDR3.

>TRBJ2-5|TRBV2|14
CASSSESGGKTQYF
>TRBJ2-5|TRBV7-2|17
CASSLGYAGQGLETQYF
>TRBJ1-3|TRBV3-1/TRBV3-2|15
CASSHRSSSGNTIYF
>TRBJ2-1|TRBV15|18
CATNTQSTSGRLVNEQFF
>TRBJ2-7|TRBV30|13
CAWIRGGSYEQYF
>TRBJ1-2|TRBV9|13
CASSVGAVYGYTF
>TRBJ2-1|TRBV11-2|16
CASSLGLGNSYNEQFF
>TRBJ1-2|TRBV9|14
CASSVQGHVGSYTF
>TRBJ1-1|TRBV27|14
CASYRLGGQVLAFF
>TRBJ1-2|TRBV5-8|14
CASSFDGAWRGYTF
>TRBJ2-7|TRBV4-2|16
CASSREGVGLGYEQYF
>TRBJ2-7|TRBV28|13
CASSPTPPYEQYF
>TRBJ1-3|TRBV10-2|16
CASSEPDRGRGNTIYF
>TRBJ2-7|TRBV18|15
CASSVTGQGTYEQYF
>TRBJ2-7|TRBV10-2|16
CASSDPSSGNPYEQYF
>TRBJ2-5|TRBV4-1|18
CASSQYSPGQGTMETQYF
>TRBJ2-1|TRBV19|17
CASSIGFGQANYNEQFF
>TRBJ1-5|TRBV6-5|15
CASVLSRSLYQPQHF
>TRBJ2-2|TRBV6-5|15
CASSRQLANTGELFF
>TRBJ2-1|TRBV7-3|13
CASSWTGVDEQFF
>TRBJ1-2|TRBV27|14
CASSFRWGRDGYTF
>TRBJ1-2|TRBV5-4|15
CASSRGQAPNYGYTF
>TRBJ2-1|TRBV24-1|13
CATSDLLRNEQFF
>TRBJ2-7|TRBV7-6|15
CASSPQGGPSYEQYF
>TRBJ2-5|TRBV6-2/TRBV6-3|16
CASSFPTSGRLQTQYF
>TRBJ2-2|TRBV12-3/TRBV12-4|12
CASRENTGELFF
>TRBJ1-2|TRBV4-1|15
CASSPELTGDYGYTF
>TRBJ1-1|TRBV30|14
CAFKTGNVDTEAFF
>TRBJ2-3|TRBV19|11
CASGAVDTQYF
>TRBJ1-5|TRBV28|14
CASSLGHGNQPQHF
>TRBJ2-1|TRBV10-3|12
CAISGTSTEQFF
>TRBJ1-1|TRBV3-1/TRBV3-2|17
CASSFLRGTLMNTEAFF
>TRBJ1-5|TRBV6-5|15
CASSTTQGAWQPQHF
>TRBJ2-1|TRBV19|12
CASSDGVNEQFF
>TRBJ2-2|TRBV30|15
CAWSQAEKWAGELFF
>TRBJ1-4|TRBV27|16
CASSLQVPRNNEKLFF
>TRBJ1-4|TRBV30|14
CAWSWGLGNEKLFF
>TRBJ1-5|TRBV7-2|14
CASSSEYSNQPQHF
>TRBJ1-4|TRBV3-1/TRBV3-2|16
CASSQRDRGSNEKLFF
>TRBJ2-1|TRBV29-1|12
CSGKTGLNEQFF
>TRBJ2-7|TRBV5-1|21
CASSSLPRAGTSGRGSYEQYF
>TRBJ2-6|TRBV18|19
CASSPTGGTGPSGANVLTF
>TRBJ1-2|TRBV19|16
CASSIYIGISNYGYTF
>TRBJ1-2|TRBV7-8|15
CASSLSGQGSNGYTF
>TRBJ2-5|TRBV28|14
CASSNSPMAETQYF
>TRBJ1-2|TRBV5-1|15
CASSLAGQVLYGYTF